One TCR beta chain is described in this entry. Treatment described: 15 to 20 received Ad26.COV2.S at low or high dose, single or two shots; about 5 received placebo; per-sample allocation not given. All samples were drawn on day 63, counting from the first vaccine or placebo injection. The donor was a Boston adult aged 18-55 years. The ends lost 7 bases at V and 6 bases at J; junction bases unmatched: 9. CDR1 SGHTS and CDR2 YDEGEE come from the germline V gene. The CDR3 loop spans 14 amino acids. These data come from a study of Ad26.COV2.S vaccination and SARS-CoV-2 variants. On the study more broadly: Donor joined the COV1001 Ad26.COV2.S trial arm.

Assay: immunoSEQ multiplex PCR; the TCRdb copy retains only in-frame clones and omits some. Seen here are under 250,000 clones, about 83% observed once, and the top ten hold roughly 3%. The material sequenced was peripheral blood, taken in a trial of Ad26.COV2.S vaccine versus placebo. This clonotype was obtained from a person aged 18-60 years who received the Ad26.COV2.S COVID-19 vaccine or a placebo. The V gene is TRBV5-8, the J gene TRBJ1-4, with 7 bases identical to TRBD1. The CDR3: CASRFDRVDEKLFF. The CDR3 coding sequence is TGTGCCAGCCGGTTTGACAGGGTAGATGAAAAACTGTTTTTT.